The rows below give T cell receptor beta chains drawn from one sample of a study of shared clonotypes between healthy human individuals. The repertoire was sequenced with immunoSEQ multiplex PCR; TCRdb's copy has only in-frame clones and lacks some. Of a few million clones in the sample, over 90% were seen once. Source material: naive CD4+ T cells from PBMCs. Receptor source: a young man in good health. Some clones in this sample may be carry-over from other donors' samples. Both conserved end residues are part of each CDR3. Each record gives: V gene, D gene, J gene, CDR3 protein. A D gene is named only where the DNA matches it firmly.

TRBV7-2	TRBD1	TRBJ1-4	CASSNDRGREKLFF
TRBV30	-	TRBJ1-4	CAWRQAGTNEKLFF
TRBV11-2	TRBD2	TRBJ2-7	CASSRLAGGTYEQYF
TRBV6-6	TRBD1	TRBJ1-2	CASSLLTGGASGYTF
TRBV5-8	-	TRBJ1-2	CASSLAFNNGYTF
TRBV9	-	TRBJ2-1	CASSVGGLYNEQFF
TRBV6-1	-	TRBJ2-7	CASSEGGGTYEQYF
TRBV4-2	TRBD2	TRBJ2-1	CASSPHPASGRPWTSSYNEQFF
TRBV7-9	-	TRBJ2-3	CASSVLDTQYF
TRBV2	TRBD1	TRBJ1-5	CASSGRGDQPQHF
TRBV28	-	TRBJ1-1	CASKDTEAFF
TRBV11-2	-	TRBJ1-1	CASSLGVTGTVAFF
TRBV18	-	TRBJ2-3	CASSPGTARTDTQYF
TRBV9	-	TRBJ1-2	CASSAQGHRLYGYTF
TRBV29-1	TRBD1	TRBJ2-7	CSVGGQGVYEQYF
TRBV7-9	-	TRBJ1-6	CASSMRNSPLHF
TRBV7-9	TRBD2	TRBJ2-1	CASSLDLAGGVKFF
TRBV7-2	-	TRBJ2-1	CASSLGNEQFF
TRBV6-1	-	TRBJ1-2	CASSGVLGRPGGYTF
TRBV5-1	-	TRBJ2-2	CASSLVVSGNTGELFF
TRBV30	-	TRBJ1-5	CAWGRQGLSNQPQHF
TRBV6-4	-	TRBJ1-1	CASRAFMNTEAFF
TRBV5-1	-	TRBJ1-1	CASSPGGGSGLNTEAFF
TRBV10-3	-	TRBJ2-7	CAISEPSRGLGGEQYF
TRBV28	-	TRBJ2-2	CASREANTGELFF
TRBV7-9	-	TRBJ2-7	CASSRRQDLSYEQYF
TRBV19	TRBD2	TRBJ2-5	CASSSSGRGGETQYF
TRBV18	TRBD2	TRBJ2-2	CASSPSYSGRGTGELFF